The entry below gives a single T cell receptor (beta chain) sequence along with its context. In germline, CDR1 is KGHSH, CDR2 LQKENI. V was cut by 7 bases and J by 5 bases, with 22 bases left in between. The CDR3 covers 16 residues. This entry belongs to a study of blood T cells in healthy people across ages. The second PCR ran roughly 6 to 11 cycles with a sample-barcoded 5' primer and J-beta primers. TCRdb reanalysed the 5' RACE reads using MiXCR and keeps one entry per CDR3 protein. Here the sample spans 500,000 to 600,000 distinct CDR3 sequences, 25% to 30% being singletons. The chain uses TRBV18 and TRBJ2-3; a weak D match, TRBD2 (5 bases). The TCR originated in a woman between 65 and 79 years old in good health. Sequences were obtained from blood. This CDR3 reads CASFPDWSDGKDTQYF. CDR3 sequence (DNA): TGTGCCAGCTTTCCGGACTGGTCTGACGGTAAAGATACGCAGTATTTT.